This TCR beta chain stems from a study of technical replicates of blood from a few donors. The data were produced by immunoSEQ multiplex PCR, yet TCRdb's version contains in-frame clones alone and is incomplete. The data contain about 57,000 clones, around 90% of them singletons. This CDR3 has 15 amino acids. From germline, CDR1 is SGDLS and CDR2 YYNGEE. Deletions cut 4 bases from V and 3 bases from J, with 15 bases between. Notes on this clone: This CDR3 is also generated by other DNA sequences in the sample.

This TCR was sampled from a human donor in good health. Some clones in this sample may be carry-over from other donors' samples. Sequenced sample: PBMCs. The rearrangement uses TRBV9 and TRBJ2-3, with D perhaps matching TRBD1 (8 bases). As DNA, the CDR3 is TGTGCCAGCAGCCTACAGGGGGGGCTAACAGATACGCAGTATTTT. Amino acid sequence: CASSLQGGLTDTQYF.